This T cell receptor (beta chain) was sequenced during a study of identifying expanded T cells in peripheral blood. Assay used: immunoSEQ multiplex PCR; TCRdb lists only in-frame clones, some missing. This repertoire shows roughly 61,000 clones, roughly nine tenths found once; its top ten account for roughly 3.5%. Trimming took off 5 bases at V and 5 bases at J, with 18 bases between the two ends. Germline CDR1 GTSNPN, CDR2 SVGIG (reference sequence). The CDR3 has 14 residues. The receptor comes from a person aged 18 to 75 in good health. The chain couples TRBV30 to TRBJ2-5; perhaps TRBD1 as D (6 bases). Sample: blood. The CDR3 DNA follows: TGTGCCTGGCGCCGGACGGACAGCGGCGAGACCCAGTACTTC. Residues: CAWRRTDSGETQYF.